This T cell receptor beta chain was retrieved from a study of blood T cell repertoires in COVID-19. In germline, CDR1 is SGHNT, CDR2 YYREEE (reference sequence). V shed 5 bases and J shed 7 bases, with 13 bases lying between them. The CDR3 contains 14 residues. TCRdb keeps only in-frame clones here, not all; method: immunoSEQ multiplex PCR. This sample has about 41,000 clones; about 85% occur once, and the top ten carry under 4.5%. This clone was detected a few times. The V call is TRBV5-4, the J call TRBJ1-6, with D perhaps matching TRBD1 (5 bases). The sequence was collected from a man aged 55 to 70 with acute or convalescent COVID-19. Sequencing used peripheral blood. This CDR3 reads CASRWQGGNSPLHF. CDR3 sequence (DNA): TGTGCCAGCAGATGGCAGGGAGGAAATTCACCCCTCCACTTT. The whole variable domain, remainder taken from reference TRBV5-4 and TRBJ1-6, is ETGVTQSPTHLIKTRGQQVTLRCSSQSGHNTVSWYQQALGQGPQFIFQYYREEENGRGNFPPRFSGLQFPNYSSELNVNALELDDSALYLCASRWQGGNSPLHFGNGTRLTVT.